Shown below are 10 T cell receptor beta chains from a single sample sequenced in a study of blood T cell repertoires in COVID-19. Profiled with immunoSEQ multiplex PCR; TCRdb holds only in-frame clones, not every one. This sample carries roughly 200,000 clones, around 84% of them seen once, and the ten largest clones take about 20%. The material sequenced was peripheral blood. Receptors originate from a human donor in a cohort sampled during active COVID-19.

This clone was counted a single time. The chain carries TRBV19 and TRBJ1-6; D might be TRBD1 (5 bases). Trimming removed 7 bases at V and 7 bases at J, with 17 bases between. The CDR3 sequence is 15 residues long. Per germline, CDR1 LNHDA and CDR2 SQIVND (reference sequence). Here the CDR3 reads CASTQEGVGNSPLHF. CDR3 nucleotide sequence: TGTGCCAGTACCCAGGAAGGGGTCGGAAATTCACCCCTCCACTTT.

A single count supports this clone. V usage is TRBV14 and J usage is TRBJ2-7; 7 nucleotides match TRBD2. With 1 base clipped from V and 7 bases from J, the junction kept 13 bases outside the gene matches. The germline V gene encodes CDR1 SGHDN and CDR2 FVKESK. There are 16 residues in the CDR3. The CDR3 region has the DNA TGTGCCAGCAGCCAAGGGCATATAGGCGGGAGCAGGGAGCAGTACTTC. Its protein is CASSQGHIGGSREQYF.

V gene TRBV2 combines with J gene TRBJ1-5, with 10 bases matching TRBD1. The junction had 3 bases not matched to a gene; V was cut back by 7 bases and J by 6 bases. From germline, CDR1 is SNHLY and CDR2 FYNNEI. The CDR3 length is 13 residues. The CDR3 loop reads CASTGTGVQPQHF. The CDR3 region has the DNA TGTGCCAGCACCGGGACAGGGGTTCAGCCCCAGCATTTT.

In its sample, this clone was seen once. This rearrangement joins TRBV7-3 to TRBJ2-3, with a possible D match to TRBD2 (5 bases). The germline gives CDR1 SGHTA, CDR2 FQGTGA. CDR3 length equals 12 residues. Between the trimmed V and J ends, which lost 1 base and 6 bases, there was a span of 5 bases. The CDR3: CASSLSGDTQYF. Written as DNA, the CDR3 is TGTGCCAGCAGCTTAAGCGGGGATACGCAGTATTTT. Filled out from reference TRBV7-3 and TRBJ2-3, the complete variable domain reads GAGVSQTPSNKVTEKGKYVELRCDPISGHTALYWYRQSLGQGPEFLIYFQGTGAADDSGLPNDRFFAVRPEGSVSTLKIQRTERGDSAVYLCASSLSGDTQYFGPGTRLTVL.

J is TRBJ1-5 and V is TRBV6-1; 8 bases line up with TRBD1. J gave up 5 bases and V 1 base, and 13 bases lay outside the gene matches. Germline V gene lookup returns CDR1 MNHNS and CDR2 SASEGT. This CDR3 contains 18 residues. The CDR3 protein is CASSEVDRARTRDQPQHF. The DNA of the CDR3 is TGTGCCAGCAGTGAAGTGGACAGGGCTAGAACAAGGGATCAGCCCCAGCATTTT.

The V call is TRBV2, the J call TRBJ1-6, with a possible D match to TRBD1 (5 bases). The CDR3 has 14 residues. V lost 8 bases and J 7 bases, leaving 15 bases between the germline ends. Germline V gene lookup returns CDR1 SNHLY and CDR2 FYNNEI. DNA of the CDR3: TGTGCCAGCCGGGGGGGAGAGGTGAATTCACCCCTCCACTTT. Translated, it gives CASRGGEVNSPLHF. The full variable domain, completed using reference TRBV2 and TRBJ1-6, is EPEVTQTPSHQVTQMGQEVILRCVPISNHLYFYWYRQILGQKVEFLVSFYNNEISEKSEIFDDQFSVERPDGSNFTLKIRSTKLEDSAMYFCASRGGEVNSPLHFGNGTRLTVT.

The table lists this clone with a count of one. V is TRBV30 and J is TRBJ1-6, with a possible D match to TRBD1 (5 bases). Trimming shortened V by 0 bases and J by 3 bases, and 6 bases separated the two germline ends. Germline CDR1 reads GTSNPN; CDR2 reads SVGIG (reference sequence). This CDR3 has 14 residues. The CDR3 DNA is TGTGCCTGGAGTGTTGACAGCTATAATTCACCCCTCCACTTT. Amino acids: CAWSVDSYNSPLHF.

The chain employs TRBV19 and TRBJ1-2; no clear D gene. V shed 5 bases and J shed 4 bases, with 17 bases lying between them. Germline-derived CDR1 and CDR2 are LNHDA and SQIVND (reference sequence). This CDR3 contains 15 residues. Written as DNA, the CDR3 is TGTGCCAGTAGTCCCGGCCGCGAACGCGGCTATGGCTACACCTTC. Its translation is CASSPGRERGYGYTF.

V and J are TRBV27 and TRBJ1-2, with 7 bases aligning to TRBD1. Germline V gives CDR1 MNHEY, CDR2 SMNVEV (reference sequence). V dropped 2 bases and J dropped 8; count of bases not matched to a gene: 14. CDR3 length equals 16 residues. DNA of the CDR3: TGTGCCAGCAGTTTAGCCCCCACAGGGGCAATGGGAGGCTACACCTTC. Residues: CASSLAPTGAMGGYTF.

V and J are TRBV18 and TRBJ1-6, with D possibly being TRBD1 (5 bases). This CDR3 region has 15 residues. CDR1 and CDR2 from the germline V gene are KGHSH and LQKENI. V was shortened by 2 bases and J by 8 bases, with 13 bases between the two germline ends. The CDR3: CASSPAGWNHSPLHF. CDR3 in DNA: TGTGCCAGCTCACCAGCAGGGTGGAACCATTCACCCCTCCACTTT.